The entry below gives a single TCR beta chain sequence along with its context. The antigen is undetermined. The sample belongs to a study of cytomegalovirus exposure and HLA in healthy donors. PCR amplification relied on 60 Vbeta primers (plus 13 Jbeta primers). Repertoires were generated with immunoSEQ multiplex PCR, while TCRdb's copy carries only in-frame clones and drops some. The sample records some 150,000 clones, more than 70% being singletons. Findings of the study overall: Common viral pathogens seemed to be connected with several of the most significant clusters, according to a later analysis.

The sample consisted of PBMCs. The clonotype originates from a man aged 55-75 years in good health and CMV-seronegative.

CDR3 sequence: CASSQRGQGGYTF. In DNA, the CDR3 is TGCGCCAGCAGCCAGAGAGGACAGGGTGGCTACACCTTC. This sequence joins TRBV4-1 and TRBJ1-2; 8 bases are shared with TRBD1. The V gene's germline CDR1 is MGHRA and CDR2 YSYEKL. CDR3 length: 13 residues. Trimming took 3 bases from V and 7 from J; bases not matched to a gene: 4.